The TCR beta chain described here comes from a study of T cell clonotyping in hematopoietic cell transplantation. A remark on this clone: Its antigen is undetermined.

Only in-frame clones appear in the TCRdb table, and some are missing; sequencing was by immunoSEQ multiplex PCR. The table includes 15,000 to 20,000 clones, around three quarters detected once. The V end was cut by 6 bases, the J end by 1 base, with 11 bases between. From germline, CDR1 is MNHEY and CDR2 SMNVEV (reference sequence). There are 14 residues in the CDR3. Study results and caveats: Pathologically expanded recipient clonotypes increased progressively from day 30 to day 180 as diversity fell. At the given depth, recipient repertoires were over 97% de novo clonotypes. Cells were unsorted, so CD4 and CD8 contributions were not separated.

Time point noted: recipient sample about 28 days before transplant, after cytoreduction. V gene TRBV27 combines with J gene TRBJ2-3; D might be TRBD1 or TRBD2, each matching 5 bases. The starting material was peripheral blood mononuclear cells, obtained before stem cell transplant. This clonotype was sampled from a man between 60 and 75 years old with acute myeloid leukemia. Some clones in this sample may be carry-over from other donors' samples. This CDR3 is CASSPLGGTDTQYF. For the CDR3, the DNA is TGTGCCAGCAGCCCGCTGGGGGGCACAGATACGCAGTATTTT.